Below are 17 T cell receptor beta chains sequenced from a single sample in a study of blood T cell repertoires in COVID-19. Clones were read by immunoSEQ multiplex PCR, and TCRdb kept only the in-frame ones, dropping some. The sample consists of about 140,000 clones, 60% to 80% of them appearing once. What was sequenced was peripheral blood. The receptor source for this set is a woman aged 45-59 years with active or convalescent COVID-19.

The rearrangement links TRBV27 to TRBJ1-1; D may be TRBD1 (5 bases). V lost 2 bases and J 6 bases, leaving 10 bases between the germline ends. Germline loops: CDR1 MNHEY, CDR2 SMNVEV (reference sequence). This CDR3 has 13 amino acids. The CDR3 spells CASSLGPGSEAFF. The DNA of the CDR3 is TGTGCCAGCAGTTTAGGGCCAGGGTCTGAAGCTTTCTTT.

CDR3 coding DNA: TGTGCCAGTAAGGAGGGCCAGCTGAACACCGGGGAGCTGTTTTTT. Amino acid sequence: CASKEGQLNTGELFF. The V and J genes are TRBV19 and TRBJ2-2; possible D gene TRBD2, 6 bases. V dropped 7 bases and J dropped 1 base, with 13 bases sitting between them. The CDR3 runs 15 residues. Germline lookup yields CDR1 LNHDA and CDR2 SQIVND (reference sequence).

The chain is built from TRBV7-9 and TRBJ2-1, with 7 positions matching TRBD1. V was clipped by 2 bases and J by 6 bases; unmatched bases: 10. This CDR3 comprises 16 residues. Germline V gene sequence: CDR1 SEHNR, CDR2 FQNEAQ (reference sequence). In DNA form, the CDR3 reads TGTGCCAGCAGCTTAAACGAGGGGGCGCTCAGCAATGAGCAGTTCTTC. Its translation is CASSLNEGALSNEQFF.

This chain uses TRBV5-1 with TRBJ1-3, with D possibly TRBD1 on 6 matching bases. Germline assignment: CDR1 SGHRS and CDR2 YFSETQ. This CDR3 is 15 amino acids long. V gave up 0 bases and J gave up 1 base, with 8 bases separating them. Here the CDR3 DNA reads TGCGCCAGCAGCTTGGCGGGACAATCTGGAAACACCATATATTTT. It yields the protein CASSLAGQSGNTIYF.

Comments on this clone: The same CDR3 can be traced to other DNA sequences in this sample. This chain links TRBV11-2 with TRBJ2-3; D perhaps matches TRBD2 (7 bases). V lost 1 base to trimming and J lost 3 bases, with 14 bases between them. From germline, CDR1 is SGHAT and CDR2 FQNNGV. This CDR3 is built from 16 residues. The chain's CDR3 is CASSLGGGGLTDTQYF. As DNA, the CDR3 is TGTGCCAGCAGCTTAGGAGGGGGGGGGCTAACAGATACGCAGTATTTT.

This clone was counted a single time. The chain employs TRBV3-1 (or the pseudogene TRBV3-2) and TRBJ1-1; tentative D call: TRBD1 (5 bases). Trimming cost V 0 bases and J 6 bases, with 14 bases left between them. The CDR3 runs 15 residues. Germline values: CDR1 LGHDT, CDR2 YNNKEL (reference sequence). The CDR3 bases are TGTGCCAGCAGCCAAGAAGGTCAGGGCGGAGCTGAAGCTTTCTTT. Amino acids: CASSQEGQGGAEAFF.

The chain has TRBV5-1 and TRBJ1-1; 10 bases are shared with TRBD1. V was pared by 4 bases and J by 3 bases, with 6 bases of the junction left unmatched. Germline V gene sequence: CDR1 SGHRS, CDR2 YFSETQ. This CDR3 comprises 15 residues. For the CDR3, the DNA is TGCGCCAGCAGCACAGACAGGGGGCTGGACACTGAAGCTTTCTTT. This codes for CASSTDRGLDTEAFF.

The genes are TRBV2 and TRBJ1-2, with 10 bases fitting TRBD1. The CDR3 loop spans 16 amino acids. Per germline, CDR1 SNHLY and CDR2 FYNNEI. J lost 8 bases, V lost 5 bases, and 14 bases had no gene match. The CDR3: CASSQDRGPQSGGYTF. CDR3 nucleotides: TGTGCCAGCAGTCAAGACAGGGGGCCCCAGTCGGGGGGCTACACCTTC.

The rearrangement links TRBV15 to TRBJ2-5, with D unclear. CDR1 LNHNV and CDR2 YYDKDF come from the germline V gene (reference sequence). V gave up 3 bases and J gave up 4 bases, with 3 bases separating them. The length of the CDR3 is 11 residues. Here the CDR3 reads CATSSRETQYF. As DNA, the CDR3 is TGTGCCACCAGCAGCAGAGAGACCCAGTACTTC. The full variable domain, completed using reference TRBV15 and TRBJ2-5, is DAMVIQNPRYQVTQFGKPVTLSCSQTLNHNVMYWYQQKSSQAPKLLFHYYDKDFNNEADTPDNFQSRRPNTSFCFLDIRSPGLGDTAMYLCATSSRETQYFGPGTRLLVL.

V usage is TRBV2 and J usage is TRBJ2-7; 7 nucleotides match TRBD2. Germline CDR1 is SNHLY and CDR2 is FYNNEI. The CDR3 covers 15 residues. The V segment lost 4 bases and the J segment 5 bases; nucleotides outside the gene matches: 11. For the CDR3, the DNA is TGTGCCAGCAGTGTCCTCTGGGGGGGGAGCAACGAGCAGTACTTC. Its translation is CASSVLWGGSNEQYF.

The chain combines TRBV4-1 with TRBJ2-3; 9 bases line up with TRBD1. V shed 0 bases and J 2 bases; nucleotides not matched to a gene: 15. Germline V gene sequence: CDR1 MGHRA, CDR2 YSYEKL. The CDR3 sequence is 20 residues long. CDR3 protein: CASSQEPGTGSFFHTDTQYF. The CDR3 bases are TGCGCCAGCAGCCAAGAGCCCGGGACAGGGTCCTTCTTTCACACAGATACGCAGTATTTT.

The chain couples TRBV15 to TRBJ2-1; 15 bases fit TRBD2. J lost 5 bases, V lost 0 bases, and 8 bases had no gene match. The V gene's germline CDR1 is LNHNV and CDR2 YYDKDF (reference sequence). The CDR3 spans 19 residues. In nucleotides, the CDR3 is TGTGCCACCAGCAGAGATGCCGGGACTAGCGGGAGGAGTAACAATGAGCAGTTCTTC. Protein sequence: CATSRDAGTSGRSNNEQFF.

In nucleotides, the CDR3 is TGTGCCAGCAGCCCGGGACAGGGGTACACTGAAGCTTTCTTT. Protein product: CASSPGQGYTEAFF. The chain has TRBV2 and TRBJ1-1, with 10 nucleotides matching TRBD1. The CDR3 consists of 14 residues. V lost 6 bases to trimming and J lost 3 bases; unmatched junction nucleotides: 4. Germline values: CDR1 SNHLY, CDR2 FYNNEI.

J is TRBJ2-7 and V is TRBV6-2 or TRBV6-3; D remains unclear. CDR3 size: 13 residues. V was trimmed by 4 bases and J by 0 bases, leaving 7 bases between them. In germline, CDR1 is MNHEY, CDR2 SVGEGT. The CDR3 DNA sequence: TGTGCCAGCAGTTTGACACGCTCCTACGAGCAGTACTTC. Its translation: CASSLTRSYEQYF.

This clone was detected once. This chain connects TRBV5-5 to TRBJ1-2; D perhaps matches TRBD1 (5 bases). The CDR3 covers 14 residues. V lost 3 bases, J lost 1 base, and 10 bases lay in between. Germline V lookup: CDR1 SGHKS, CDR2 YYEKEE (reference sequence). As DNA, the CDR3 is TGTGCCAGCAGCTCTGACAGTTATAACTATGGCTACACCTTC. Translation gives CASSSDSYNYGYTF.

This chain links TRBV21-1 with TRBJ2-7; TRBD1, the table's D call, was not compared with the DNA. TRBV21-1 is marked as a pseudogene. The CDR3 is 16 amino acids. This CDR3 reads CASTRRGPRSSYEQYF. In DNA form, the CDR3 reads TGTGCCAGCACTAGGAGGGGGCCCCGGAGTTCCTACGAGCAGTACTTC.

The chain has TRBV4-2 and TRBJ1-2; D remains unclear. CDR3 length equals 16 residues. The V end lost 1 base, the J end lost 0 bases, and 12 bases lay between the germline ends. The V gene's germline CDR1 is LGHNA and CDR2 YNFKEQ. The CDR3 DNA is TGTGCCAGCAGCCAAGTCGCCGGAGCCGCTAACTATGGCTACACCTTC. It is translated as CASSQVAGAANYGYTF.